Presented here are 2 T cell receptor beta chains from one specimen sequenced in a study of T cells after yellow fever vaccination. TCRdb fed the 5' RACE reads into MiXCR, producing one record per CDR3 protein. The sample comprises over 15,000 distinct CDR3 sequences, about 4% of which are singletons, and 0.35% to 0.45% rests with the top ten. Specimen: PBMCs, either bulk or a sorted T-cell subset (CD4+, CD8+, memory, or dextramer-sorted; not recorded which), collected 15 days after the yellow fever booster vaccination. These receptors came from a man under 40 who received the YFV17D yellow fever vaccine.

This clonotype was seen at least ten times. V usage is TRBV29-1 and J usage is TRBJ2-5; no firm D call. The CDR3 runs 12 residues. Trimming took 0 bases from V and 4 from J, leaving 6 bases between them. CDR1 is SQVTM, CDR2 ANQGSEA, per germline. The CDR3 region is CSVEESLETQYF. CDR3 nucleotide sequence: TGCAGCGTTGAAGAAAGCTTAGAGACCCAGTACTTC.

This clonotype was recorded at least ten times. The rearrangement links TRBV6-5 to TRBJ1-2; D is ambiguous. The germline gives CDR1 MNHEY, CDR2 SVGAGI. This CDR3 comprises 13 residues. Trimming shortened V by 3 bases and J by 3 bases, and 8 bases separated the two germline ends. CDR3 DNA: TGTGCCAGCAGTTATGGGCCGGACTATGGCTACACCTTC. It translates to CASSYGPDYGYTF.